Shown below are 8 T cell receptor beta chains from a single sample sequenced in a study of blood T cell repertoires in COVID-19. Only in-frame clones appear in the TCRdb table, and some are missing; sequencing was by immunoSEQ multiplex PCR. The sample carries about 300,000 clones, around nine tenths recorded once. Sequences were obtained from peripheral blood. The receptor source for this set is a man aged 65-85 years with acute or convalescent COVID-19.

V usage is TRBV19 and J usage is TRBJ1-6; the match to TRBD1 covers 8 bases. The germline CDR1 and CDR2 sequences are LNHDA and SQIVND (reference sequence). The CDR3 extends over 13 amino acids. V lost 8 bases, J lost 6 bases, and 3 bases stayed unmatched. Written as DNA, the CDR3 is TGTGCCAGTGGGGACAGGAGTAATTCACCCCTCCACTTT. It translates to CASGDRSNSPLHF.

This clone was seen a single time. This sequence joins TRBV4-3 and TRBJ1-6, with TRBD1 as a possible D gene (5 bases). From germline, CDR1 is LGHNA and CDR2 YSLEER. Trimming removed 0 bases from V and 2 bases from J, with 8 bases in between. The CDR3 contains 16 residues. The CDR3 nucleotides are TGCGCCAGCAGCCAAGAATCCAGGGCCTATAATTCACCCCTCCACTTT. It specifies CASSQESRAYNSPLHF.

The chain uses TRBV7-2 and TRBJ2-5, with D perhaps matching TRBD2 (6 bases). The CDR3 covers 14 residues. V was trimmed by 5 bases and J by 3 bases, leaving 13 bases between them. Germline CDR1 is SGHTA and CDR2 is FQGNSA. The CDR3: CASSPRASEETQYF. CDR3 in DNA: TGTGCCAGCAGCCCGCGGGCTAGCGAAGAGACCCAGTACTTC.

The CDR3 DNA reads TGTGCCAGCAGTGGACAGGGAGGTCAGTACTTC. Protein product: CASSGQGGQYF. The rearrangement links TRBV28 to TRBJ2-7; the match to TRBD1 covers 8 bases. The V segment lost 5 bases and the J segment 10 bases; nucleotides outside the gene matches: 4. Germline V gene lookup returns CDR1 MDHEN and CDR2 SYDVKM. This CDR3 is 11 amino acids long.

The gene calls are TRBV6-2 or TRBV6-3 and TRBJ1-6; no firm D call. V was shortened by 2 bases and J by 9 bases, with 11 bases between the two germline ends. Germline-derived CDR1 and CDR2 are MNHEY and SVGEGT. The CDR3 covers 14 residues. The CDR3 DNA reads TGTGCCAGCAGTTACGGAGGCTTTGGTTCACCCCTCCACTTT. Its translation is CASSYGGFGSPLHF.

The rearrangement joins TRBV7-2 to TRBJ2-2, with 15 bases that match TRBD2. The CDR3 contains 16 residues. Germline V gives CDR1 SGHTA, CDR2 FQGNSA. Trimming cost V 5 bases and J 9 bases; bases outside gene matches: 7. The chain's CDR3 is CASSARTSGRVWELFF. Here the CDR3 DNA reads TGTGCCAGCAGCGCCCGGACTAGCGGGAGGGTATGGGAGCTGTTTTTT.

In this sample, this clone turned up a few times. The genes are TRBV5-6 and TRBJ1-5; perhaps TRBD1 as D (6 bases). The V end was cut by 3 bases, the J end by 6 bases, with 16 bases between. This CDR3 is built from 15 residues. From germline, CDR1 is SGHDT and CDR2 YYEEEE. The CDR3 coding sequence is TGTGCCAGCAGCTCAAACGCGGGGGGCGTTCAGCCCCAGCATTTT. This codes for CASSSNAGGVQPQHF.

The V call is TRBV19, the J call TRBJ1-5; TRBD1 is a possible D gene (6 bases). This CDR3 comprises 14 residues. The V gene lost 6 bases and the J gene lost 5 bases, with 14 bases spanning the gap. Germline CDR1 and CDR2: LNHDA and SQIVND (reference sequence). CDR3 DNA sequence: TGTGCCAGTAGAAGATTACAGGGTCATCAGCCCCAGCATTTT. Amino acid sequence: CASRRLQGHQPQHF.